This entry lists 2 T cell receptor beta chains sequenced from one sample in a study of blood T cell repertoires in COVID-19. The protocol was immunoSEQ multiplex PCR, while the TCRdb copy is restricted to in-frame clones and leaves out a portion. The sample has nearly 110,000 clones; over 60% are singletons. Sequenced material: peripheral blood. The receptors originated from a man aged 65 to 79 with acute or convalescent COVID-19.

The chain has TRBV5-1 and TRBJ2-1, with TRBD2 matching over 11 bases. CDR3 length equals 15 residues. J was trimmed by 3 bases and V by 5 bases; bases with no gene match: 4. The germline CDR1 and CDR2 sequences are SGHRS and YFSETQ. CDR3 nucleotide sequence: TGCGCCAGCAGGTCGGGACTAGCGGTCTACAATGAGCAGTTCTTC. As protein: CASRSGLAVYNEQFF. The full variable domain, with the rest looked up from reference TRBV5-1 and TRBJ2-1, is KAGVTQTPRYLIKTRGQQVTLSCSPISGHRSVSWYQQTPGQGLQFLFEYFSETQRNKGNFPGRFSGRQFSNSRSEMNVSTLELGDSALYLCASRSGLAVYNEQFFGPGTRLTVL.

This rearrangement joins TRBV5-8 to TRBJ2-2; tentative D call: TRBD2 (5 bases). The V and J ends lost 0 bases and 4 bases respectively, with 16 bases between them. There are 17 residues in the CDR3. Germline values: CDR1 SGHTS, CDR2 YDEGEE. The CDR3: CASSLATSSGPTGELFF. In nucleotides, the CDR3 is TGTGCCAGCAGCTTGGCAACTAGTTCGGGTCCCACCGGGGAGCTGTTTTTT.